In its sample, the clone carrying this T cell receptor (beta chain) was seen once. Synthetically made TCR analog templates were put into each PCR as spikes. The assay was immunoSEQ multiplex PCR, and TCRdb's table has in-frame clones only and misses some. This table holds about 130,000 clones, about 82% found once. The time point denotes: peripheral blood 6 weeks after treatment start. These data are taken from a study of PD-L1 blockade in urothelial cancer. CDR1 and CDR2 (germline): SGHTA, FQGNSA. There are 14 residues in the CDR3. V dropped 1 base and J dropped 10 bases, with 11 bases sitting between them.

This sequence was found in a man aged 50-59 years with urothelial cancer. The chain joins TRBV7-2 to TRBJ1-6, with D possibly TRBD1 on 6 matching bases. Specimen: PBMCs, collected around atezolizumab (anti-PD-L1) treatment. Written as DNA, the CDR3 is TGTGCCAGCAGCTTAGACTCTGGGGGCTCACCCCTCCACTTT. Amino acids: CASSLDSGGSPLHF.